This T cell receptor (beta chain) was captured in a study of blood T cell repertoires in COVID-19. On the study more broadly: Samples taken during acute and convalescent COVID-19 were collected in the United States, Italy and Spain.

This clone was found once. Per the original methods: Reference gene primer amplification in the assay estimated nucleated cell counts. Clones were sequenced by immunoSEQ multiplex PCR, and TCRdb holds only the in-frame ones, with some missing. That table gives V, J and clone size, and the DNA gave D and trimming. The repertoire holds approximately 210,000 clones, with 88% as singletons. CDR1 is MNHEY and CDR2 is SMNVEV in the germline V gene (reference sequence). The CDR3 contains 19 residues. With 0 bases removed from V and 5 bases from J, the gap between germline ends came to 26 bases. This clonotype was sampled from a man between 65 and 85 years old with acute or convalescent COVID-19. What was sequenced was peripheral blood. The chain is built from TRBV27 and TRBJ2-7; tentatively, D is TRBD1 or TRBD2 (9 bases each). The CDR3 reads CASSLSGDRDQREVDEQYF. In DNA form, the CDR3 reads TGTGCCAGCAGTTTATCGGGGGACAGGGATCAGCGGGAGGTGGACGAGCAGTACTTC.